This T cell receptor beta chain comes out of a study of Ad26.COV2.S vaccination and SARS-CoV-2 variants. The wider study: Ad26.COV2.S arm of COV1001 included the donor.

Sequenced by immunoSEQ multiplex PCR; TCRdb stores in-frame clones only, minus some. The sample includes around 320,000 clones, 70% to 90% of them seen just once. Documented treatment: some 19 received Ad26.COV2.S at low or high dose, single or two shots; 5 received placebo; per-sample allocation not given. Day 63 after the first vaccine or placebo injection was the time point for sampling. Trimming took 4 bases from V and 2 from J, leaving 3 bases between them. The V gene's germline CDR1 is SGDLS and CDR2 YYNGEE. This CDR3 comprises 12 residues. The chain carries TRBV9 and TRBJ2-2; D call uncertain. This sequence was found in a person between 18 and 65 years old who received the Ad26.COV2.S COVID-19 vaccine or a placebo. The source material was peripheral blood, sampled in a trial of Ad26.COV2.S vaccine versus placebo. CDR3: CASSSNTGELFF. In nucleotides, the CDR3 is TGTGCCAGCAGCTCCAACACCGGGGAGCTGTTTTTT. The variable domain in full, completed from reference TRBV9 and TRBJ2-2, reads DSGVTQTPKHLITATGQRVTLRCSPRSGDLSVYWYQQSLDQGLQFLIQYYNGEERAKGNILERFSAQQFPDLHSELNLSSLELGDSALYFCASSSNTGELFFGEGSRLTVL.